This TCR beta chain was retrieved from a study of radiotherapy plus CTLA-4 blockade in lung cancer. Overall study: Across the patients, objective responses occurred in about 18%, and disease control in around 31%.

Method: immunoSEQ multiplex PCR; TCRdb's copy keeps in-frame clones and lacks some. The data show around 44,000 clones, approximately 77% seen once. CDR3 length equals 15 residues. The germline CDR1 and CDR2 sequences are ENHRY and SYGVKD. V was clipped by 2 bases and J by 3 bases; unmatched bases: 7. The sample was peripheral blood, taken from a patient treated with radiotherapy plus ipilimumab. This clonotype was sampled from a human donor with non-small cell lung cancer whose response to radiotherapy plus ipilimumab could not be evaluated. This sequence joins TRBV10-3 and TRBJ2-7; TRBD2 matches at 7 bases. The CDR3 protein is CAISELLATLYEQYF. CDR3 DNA sequence: TGTGCCATCAGTGAGCTACTAGCGACCCTCTACGAGCAGTACTTC.